The 25 T cell receptor beta chains below come from one sample, sequenced in a study of blood T cell repertoires in COVID-19. Measured with immunoSEQ multiplex PCR; TCRdb has only the in-frame clones, and not every one. The sample has 120,000 to 150,000 clones, over 70% seen once; the top ten hold 3.5% to 5%. The specimen sequenced was PBMCs or T cells enriched from blood (not recorded which). The receptors stem from a man aged 50 to 59 in a cohort exposed to, infected with or recovered from COVID-19 (not recorded which).

This chain joins TRBV7-9 and TRBJ2-1, with D possibly matching TRBD2 (6 bases). Looked up from germline, CDR1 is SEHNR and CDR2 is FQNEAQ (reference sequence). The CDR3 covers 14 residues. With 6 bases removed from V and 2 bases from J, the gap between germline ends came to 11 bases. The DNA for the CDR3 is TGTGCCAGCAGTTACGGGGGTCCCTACAATGAGCAGTTCTTC. This encodes CASSYGGPYNEQFF.

The chain joins TRBV9 to TRBJ1-5; D is possibly TRBD1 (5 bases). Germline V lookup: CDR1 SGDLS, CDR2 YYNGEE. With 0 bases removed from V and 7 bases from J, the gap between germline ends came to 8 bases. There are 13 residues in the CDR3. The CDR3 DNA follows: TGTGCCAGCAGCGTAGGCCAGGGACAGCCCCAGCATTTT. Translating it yields CASSVGQGQPQHF.

The gene calls are TRBV11-2 and TRBJ2-5; D not certain. Germline loops: CDR1 SGHAT, CDR2 FQNNGV. This CDR3 has 14 amino acids. Trimming took 3 bases from V and 8 from J, leaving 16 bases between them. DNA of the CDR3: TGTGCCAGCAGCTTTTTGGCCCCTTCAGGCACCCAGTACTTC. As protein: CASSFLAPSGTQYF.

Concerning this clone itself: Other DNA sequences in the sample encode the same CDR3. The DNA of the CDR3 is TGTGCCAGCAGCCGAGCGAGCTCTGGAAACACCATATATTTT. Protein sequence: CASSRASSGNTIYF. The chain uses TRBV3-1 (or the pseudogene TRBV3-2) and TRBJ1-3; D gene ambiguous. The CDR3 runs to 14 residues. V was pared by 4 bases and J by 0 bases, with 7 bases between. The germline V gene has CDR1 LGHDT and CDR2 YNNKEL (reference sequence).

The CDR3 here is CASSSGGALQETQYF. In DNA form, the CDR3 reads TGTGCCAGCAGCTCCGGTGGGGCCCTTCAGGAGACCCAGTACTTC. The chain joins TRBV5-4 to TRBJ2-5; maybe TRBD1 (5 bases). Germline assignment: CDR1 SGHNT and CDR2 YYREEE (reference sequence). V was clipped by 3 bases and J by 5 bases, with 17 bases between them. The CDR3 length is 15 residues.

This sequence joins TRBV27 and TRBJ1-4; unclear D gene. The V end lost 4 bases, the J end lost 8 bases, and 14 bases lay between the germline ends. The CDR3 runs 14 residues. Germline V gene data show CDR1 as MNHEY and CDR2 as SMNVEV (reference sequence). The CDR3, as DNA: TGTGCCAGCAGTTACCGAGACAATACCGAAAAACTGTTTTTT. This codes for CASSYRDNTEKLFF.

This chain connects TRBV20-1 to TRBJ2-2; 10 nucleotides line up with TRBD2. This CDR3 has 18 residues. CDR1 is DFQATT and CDR2 is SNEGSKA in the germline V gene (reference sequence). Trimming at V came to 3 bases and at J to 2 bases, leaving 12 bases not matched to a gene. Here the CDR3 DNA reads TGCAGTGCTAGTCTGGGTCTAGCGGGAGTATTTAACACCGGGGAGCTGTTTTTT. It encodes CSASLGLAGVFNTGELFF.

The chain couples TRBV29-1 to TRBJ1-1, with 8 positions matching TRBD1. Germline V gives CDR1 SQVTM, CDR2 ANQGSEA. This CDR3 region has 15 residues. V lost 7 bases, J lost 1 base, and 11 bases stayed unmatched. The CDR3 is CSAAGTGLPNTEAFF. Here the CDR3 DNA reads TGCAGCGCCGCCGGGACAGGCCTTCCGAACACTGAAGCTTTCTTT.

J is TRBJ1-2 and V is TRBV24-1, with D possibly matching TRBD1 (5 bases). This CDR3 is built from 14 residues. V dropped 7 bases and J dropped 2 bases, with 13 bases sitting between them. Germline V gene sequence: CDR1 KGHDR, CDR2 SFDVKD. CDR3 DNA: TGTGCCACCAGCGCGGGACGTGTGAACTATGGCTACACCTTC. It codes for CATSAGRVNYGYTF.

The chain links TRBV28 to TRBJ2-3; TRBD1 aligns across 8 bases. Trimming at V came to 7 bases and at J to 5 bases, leaving 14 bases not matched to a gene. The CDR3 runs 16 residues. The germline CDR1 and CDR2 sequences are MDHEN and SYDVKM. CDR3 nucleotide sequence: TGTGCCAGCAAGGGGCCAGGGGGCCTAGGGGGAGATACGCAGTATTTT. Encoded protein: CASKGPGGLGGDTQYF.

The chain is built from TRBV10-1 and TRBJ1-1; D unresolved. Trimming stripped 2 bases from V and 4 bases from J, with 8 bases between. CDR1 is WNHNN, CDR2 SYGVQD, per germline (reference sequence). The CDR3 covers 13 residues. CDR3 DNA sequence: TGCGCCAGCAGTGAGGCGGCAGTCACTGAAGCTTTCTTT. This gives the protein CASSEAAVTEAFF.

In this sample, this clone turned up a few times. The chain combines TRBV7-6 with TRBJ2-1, with TRBD1 matching over 11 bases. The germline CDR1 and CDR2 sequences are SGHVS and FNYEAQ. V was clipped by 3 bases and J by 4 bases; unmatched bases: 2. The CDR3 is made up of 15 amino acids. The CDR3 here is CASSFGTGGYNEQFF. The DNA of the CDR3 is TGTGCCAGCAGCTTTGGGACAGGGGGTTACAATGAGCAGTTCTTC.

The genes are TRBV13 and TRBJ1-6; 9 nucleotides line up with TRBD1. This CDR3 is 17 amino acids long. The ends lost 8 bases at V and 8 bases at J; junction bases unmatched: 16. Germline values: CDR1 PRHDT, CDR2 FYEKMQ (reference sequence). DNA of the CDR3: TGTGCCAGCTACAAGGGACAGGGCATGAGTTGGGATTCACCCCTCCACTTT. It translates to CASYKGQGMSWDSPLHF.

The gene calls are TRBV18 and TRBJ1-1, with 9 bases that match TRBD1. The CDR3 spans 15 residues. The germline V gene has CDR1 KGHSH and CDR2 LQKENI. V gave up 3 bases and J gave up 4 bases; unmatched junction bases: 6. This chain's CDR3 is CASSPSPTGGTEAFF. In DNA form, the CDR3 reads TGTGCCAGCTCACCTAGTCCGACAGGGGGCACTGAAGCTTTCTTT.

This clone has a single count. V and J are TRBV9 and TRBJ2-7, with TRBD1 matching over 7 bases. The germline V gene has CDR1 SGDLS and CDR2 YYNGEE. The CDR3 consists of 14 residues. With V trimmed by 5 bases and J by 0 bases, 5 bases remained unmatched. CDR3 amino acids: CASSEDRYSYEQYF. The CDR3 DNA sequence: TGTGCCAGCAGTGAGGACAGGTACTCCTACGAGCAGTACTTC.

This clone was observed a few times. V is TRBV3-1 (or the pseudogene TRBV3-2) and J is TRBJ1-5; 12 bases match TRBD1. The CDR3 runs 13 residues. Trimming removed 9 bases from V and 4 bases from J; junction bases left unmatched: 1. Germline-derived CDR1 and CDR2 are LGHDT and YNNKEL (reference sequence). The CDR3 sequence: CARGQGANQPQHF. The CDR3 coding sequence is TGTGCCAGGGGACAGGGGGCAAATCAGCCCCAGCATTTT.

V gene TRBV6-5 combines with J gene TRBJ2-7; TRBD2 aligns across 11 bases. V dropped 9 bases and J dropped 6; count of bases not matched to a gene: 13. The germline V gene encodes CDR1 MNHEY and CDR2 SVGAGI. The CDR3 totals 15 residues. The CDR3 bases are TGTGCCAGTGCCGGGACTAGCGGCGCCTTAGCCGAGCAGTACTTC. This gives the protein CASAGTSGALAEQYF.

V gene TRBV6-5 combines with J gene TRBJ1-1; 8 nucleotides agree with TRBD1. J was trimmed by 11 bases and V by 0 bases; bases with no gene match: 8. CDR1 is MNHEY, CDR2 SVGAGI, per germline. The CDR3 spans 14 residues. The CDR3 region has the DNA TGTGCCAGCAGTTACTCCGGGACAGGCCAATTCGCTTTCTTT. Encoded protein: CASSYSGTGQFAFF.

The rearrangement uses TRBV27 and TRBJ1-1; TRBD1 might be the D (6 bases). This CDR3 has 14 residues. Germline V gives CDR1 MNHEY, CDR2 SMNVEV (reference sequence). Trimming left V 5 bases short and J 3 bases short, with 13 bases between. The CDR3 nucleotides read TGTGCCAGCAGTACCGGACAGAGGGACACTGAAGCTTTCTTT. Translating it yields CASSTGQRDTEAFF.

The chain's CDR3 is CATSSGQTSGDFQETQYF. The CDR3 region has the DNA TGTGCCACCAGCAGTGGACAAACTAGCGGGGACTTCCAAGAGACCCAGTACTTC. The V and J genes are TRBV15 and TRBJ2-5; 10 positions agree with TRBD2. J lost 1 base, V lost 3 bases, and 11 bases had no gene match. The CDR3 runs to 18 residues. Germline CDR1 and CDR2: LNHNV and YYDKDF (reference sequence).

This clone was counted a few times. The J gene is TRBJ1-5, the V gene TRBV7-2; D is perhaps TRBD1 (5 bases). The CDR3 is made up of 13 amino acids. V lost 6 bases and J 9 bases, leaving 15 bases between the germline ends. CDR1 SGHTA and CDR2 FQGNSA come from the germline V gene. The CDR3 coding sequence is TGTGCCAGCAGGGAGGGGCTGCTGGGGCCCCAGCATTTT. Encoded protein: CASREGLLGPQHF.

J is TRBJ2-2 and V is TRBV3-1 (or the pseudogene TRBV3-2), with TRBD2 matching over 9 bases. CDR3 length equals 16 residues. The junction had 4 bases not matched to a gene; V was cut back by 4 bases and J by 1 base. The germline gives CDR1 LGHDT, CDR2 YNNKEL (reference sequence). In nucleotides, the CDR3 is TGTGCCAGCAGCCCGGGACTAGCCGTGAACACCGGGGAGCTGTTTTTT. Translating gives CASSPGLAVNTGELFF.

This chain connects TRBV24-1 to TRBJ2-3; no clear D. V shed 5 bases and J shed 6 bases, with 11 bases lying between them. Germline assignment: CDR1 KGHDR and CDR2 SFDVKD. The CDR3 runs to 13 residues. CDR3 coding DNA: TGTGCCACCAGTGTCACGAGTTTCGATACGCAGTATTTT. Its protein product is CATSVTSFDTQYF.

V and J are TRBV5-4 and TRBJ1-6; no clear D gene. This CDR3 is built from 15 residues. V lost 3 bases, J lost 5 bases, and 12 bases lay in between. Germline assignment: CDR1 SGHNT and CDR2 YYREEE (reference sequence). Written as DNA, the CDR3 is TGTGCCAGCAGCTCCGGGTCTCTTAATAATTCACCCCTCCACTTT. Protein sequence: CASSSGSLNNSPLHF.

The V call is TRBV18, the J call TRBJ2-1; TRBD1 aligns across 10 bases. Germline-derived CDR1 and CDR2 are KGHSH and LQKENI. There are 15 residues in the CDR3. V lost 2 bases and J lost 7; bases outside the gene matches: 5. The CDR3 spells CASSPLTGGENEQFF. The CDR3 region has the DNA TGTGCCAGCTCACCATTGACAGGGGGCGAGAATGAGCAGTTCTTC.